The rows below give T cell receptor beta chains drawn from one sample of a study of follicular helper T cells after annual influenza vaccination. Assay used: immunoSEQ multiplex PCR; TCRdb lists only in-frame clones, some missing. The sample contains about 4,200 clones, approximately 78% of which appear only once. This sample comprised CXCR5+ CD38- circulating T follicular helper cells from blood, obtained 7 days after influenza vaccination. These receptors were collected from an adult who received the influenza vaccine. Each CDR3 is given with its conserved first and last residue. D genes are given only for firm matches. Size values are once, few and many counts, or a class for expanded clones, and some rows have none.

CDR3nt: TGTGCCACCACCCCTCAAGACCGGTCCAATCAGCCCCAGCATTTT
CDR3aa: CATTPQDRSNQPQHF
j_gene: TRBJ1-5
d_gene: .
abundance: .
v_gene: TRBV19

CDR3nt: TGTGCCAGCAGCTTGTGGGTCGGACAGGGTTACTCATCTGGAAACACCATATATTTT
CDR3aa: CASSLWVGQGYSSGNTIYF
j_gene: TRBJ1-3
d_gene: TRBD1
abundance: .
v_gene: TRBV5-4

CDR3nt: TGTGCCAGCAACCGAGGGTGGGGAGGGAACTATGGCTACACCTTC
CDR3aa: CASNRGWGGNYGYTF
j_gene: TRBJ1-2
d_gene: .
abundance: once
v_gene: TRBV6-1

CDR3nt: TGTGCCATCAGACTAGCGGGACCTATGGTAAATGAGCAGTTCTTC
CDR3aa: CAIRLAGPMVNEQFF
j_gene: TRBJ2-1
d_gene: TRBD2
abundance: .
v_gene: TRBV10-3

CDR3nt: TGTGCCAGCAGTTCCTACGGACAGGGGAGCGAGCAGTACTTC
CDR3aa: CASSSYGQGSEQYF
j_gene: TRBJ2-7
d_gene: TRBD1
abundance: .
v_gene: TRBV28

CDR3nt: TGTGCCAGCAGCTTGGCTCATGGAGATTCACCCCTCCACTTT
CDR3aa: CASSLAHGDSPLHF
j_gene: TRBJ1-6
d_gene: .
abundance: few
v_gene: TRBV5-4

CDR3nt: TGTGCCAGCAGAGAGAAGCAGCGGTTC
CDR3aa: CASREKQRF
j_gene: TRBJ2-7
d_gene: .
abundance: .
v_gene: TRBV27

CDR3nt: TGTGCCAGCAGCGTATTTAGCGGCAACCTCCAAGAGACCCAGTACTTC
CDR3aa: CASSVFSGNLQETQYF
j_gene: TRBJ2-5
d_gene: .
abundance: .
v_gene: TRBV9

CDR3nt: TGTGCCAGTAGTATAGGCCCCCGGGGGGGGGCGGAAGGCTACACCTTC
CDR3aa: CASSIGPRGGAEGYTF
j_gene: TRBJ1-2
d_gene: .
abundance: .
v_gene: TRBV19

CDR3nt: TGTGCCAGCAGTTTATCGGCGGGAGGGCAATCTAGAAATGAGCAGTTCTTC
CDR3aa: CASSLSAGGQSRNEQFF
j_gene: TRBJ2-1
d_gene: TRBD2
abundance: .
v_gene: TRBV28

CDR3nt: TGTGCCAGCAGTGGGTCTAGCGGGAGCGCCAACGAGCAGTACTTC
CDR3aa: CASSGSSGSANEQYF
j_gene: TRBJ2-7
d_gene: TRBD2
abundance: few
v_gene: TRBV6-1

CDR3nt: TGTGCCAGCAGCTCCGTCCAGGGAGCCAAAAACATTCAGTACTTC
CDR3aa: CASSSVQGAKNIQYF
j_gene: TRBJ2-4
d_gene: .
abundance: .
v_gene: TRBV28

CDR3nt: TGCGCCAGCAGTGAGTCGTCGGGAGTCCAAGAGACCCAGTACTTC
CDR3aa: CASSESSGVQETQYF
j_gene: TRBJ2-5
d_gene: .
abundance: .
v_gene: TRBV10-1

CDR3nt: TGTGCCAGTTCAGACGCGGGGACGGTGGGCAATCAGCCCCAGCATTTT
CDR3aa: CASSDAGTVGNQPQHF
j_gene: TRBJ1-5
d_gene: .
abundance: .
v_gene: TRBV28

CDR3nt: TGTGCCAGTAGTATGCGACAGGGGATACAGCCCCAGCATTTT
CDR3aa: CASSMRQGIQPQHF
j_gene: TRBJ1-5
d_gene: TRBD1
abundance: .
v_gene: TRBV19

CDR3nt: TGTGCCAGCAGTGAAAGGACCGTAGCCAAAAACATTCAGTACTTC
CDR3aa: CASSERTVAKNIQYF
j_gene: TRBJ2-4
d_gene: .
abundance: .
v_gene: TRBV6-1

CDR3nt: TGCAGCGTTGGTTTATTCTCGAAGGATGGCTACACCTTC
CDR3aa: CSVGLFSKDGYTF
j_gene: TRBJ1-2
d_gene: .
abundance: .
v_gene: TRBV29-1